The 22 T cell receptor beta chains presented below share a single source sample, sequenced in a study of CD8+CD57+ T cells in acquired aplastic anemia. Both TCR beta VDJ combination and CDR3 sequence profiling were carried out. Genomic DNA was the template for this profiling. A single record per CDR3 protein comes from TCRdb applying MiXCR to the reads. The data hold some 220,000 distinct CDR3 sequences, with 30% to 35% observed a single time. The sequencing input was sorted CD4+, CD8+, or CD8+CD57+ T cells (not recorded which) from PBMCs. The receptors were gathered from a human donor in good health, serving as a control.

About this clonotype: A read error is possible here, since a much larger clone lies one base away. This chain uses TRBV6-1 with TRBJ1-2; 8 bases line up with TRBD1. Germline V gene data show CDR1 as MNHNS and CDR2 as SASEGT. This CDR3 spans 14 amino acids. CDR3 protein: CASTGQGGNYGYAF. The CDR3 bases are TGTGCCAGCACCGGACAGGGTGGAAACTATGGCTACGCCTTC.

The chain carries TRBV10-3 and TRBJ2-7; 7 bases align to TRBD2. The CDR3 consists of 14 residues. The germline CDR1 and CDR2 sequences are ENHRY and SYGVKD. Trimming took 11 bases from V and 3 from J; bases not matched to a gene: 13. The CDR3 reads CAGSQKRGRYEQYF. The CDR3 DNA reads as TGTGCCGGCAGTCAAAAGCGGGGACGCTACGAGCAGTACTTC.

This clonotype was detected a few times. CDR3 sequence: CASSPGTGYNQPQHF. DNA for the CDR3: TGTGCCAGCTCACCAGGGACAGGGTACAATCAGCCCCAGCATTTT. The rearrangement joins TRBV18 to TRBJ1-5, with 9 positions matching TRBD1. J lost 3 bases, V lost 2 bases, and 2 bases had no gene match. The germline V gene encodes CDR1 KGHSH and CDR2 LQKENI. The CDR3 has 15 residues.

Only a few counts were recorded for this clonotype. The chain joins TRBV12-3 or TRBV12-4 to TRBJ2-7, with TRBD1 matching over 10 bases. After removal of 4 bases from V and 1 base from J, the junction contained 4 bases not matched to a gene. There are 15 residues in the CDR3. In DNA form, the CDR3 reads TGTGCCAGCAGTTCCCGGGACAGGGGATCCTACGAGCAGTACTTC. This codes for CASSSRDRGSYEQYF.

The chain couples TRBV18 to TRBJ2-7, with 7 bases that match TRBD1. Germline CDR1 KGHSH, CDR2 LQKENI. V gave up 3 bases and J gave up 5 bases; unmatched junction bases: 1. This CDR3 is 12 amino acids long. CDR3 coding DNA: TGTGCCAGCTCACCCGACAGGGACGAGCAGTACTTC. Its protein is CASSPDRDEQYF. The whole variable domain, filled in from reference TRBV18 and TRBJ2-7, reads NAGVMQNPRHLVRRRGQEARLRCSPMKGHSHVYWYRQLPEEGLKFMVYLQKENIIDESGMPKERFSAEFPKEGPSILRIQQVVRGDSAAYFCASSPDRDEQYFGPGTRLTVT.

The chain uses TRBV20-1 and TRBJ1-5, with 7 positions matching TRBD1. The CDR3 sequence is 14 residues long. Losses at the gene ends were 6 bases for V and 6 bases for J; bases not matched to a gene: 11. Looked up from germline, CDR1 is DFQATT and CDR2 is SNEGSKA (reference sequence). The DNA for the CDR3 is TGCAGTGCCATCCTATCAGGGGGAGGTCAGCCCCAGCATTTT. Translated: CSAILSGGGQPQHF.

The sample holds a few counts of this clonotype. This chain uses TRBV18 with TRBJ1-1, with 8 bases aligning to TRBD1. Trimming took 2 bases from V and 6 from J; bases not matched to a gene: 5. Germline-derived CDR1 and CDR2 are KGHSH and LQKENI. CDR3 length: 14 amino acids. CDR3: CASSPAGGDAEAFF. The DNA for the CDR3 is TGTGCCAGCTCACCAGCAGGGGGCGATGCTGAAGCTTTCTTT.

This chain uses TRBV19 with TRBJ1-3, with D perhaps matching TRBD1 (6 bases). This CDR3 has 13 residues. V was clipped by 6 bases and J by 4 bases, with 10 bases between them. CDR1 and CDR2 (germline): LNHDA, SQIVND (reference sequence). In DNA, the CDR3 is TGTGCCAGTAGACTAGGGGGAGGAAACACCATATATTTT. This sequence encodes CASRLGGGNTIYF.

This clonotype was seen only once. This may arise from a read error, as a much more abundant clone is one base away. This chain links TRBV5-1 with TRBJ1-2; tentatively, D is TRBD1 (5 bases). Germline CDR1 is SGHRS and CDR2 is YFSETQ. The CDR3 sequence is 14 residues long. Trimming left V 2 bases short and J 8 bases short, with 16 bases between. As DNA, the CDR3 is TGCGCCAGCAGCTTCCCCGGCAGGGCAGGGGGCTACACCTTC. This translates into CASSFPGRAGGYTF.

This clonotype was seen at least ten times. The genes are TRBV4-1 and TRBJ2-3, with D perhaps TRBD2 (6 bases). Germline assignment: CDR1 MGHRA and CDR2 YSYEKL. Trimming removed 4 bases from V and 2 bases from J, with 7 bases in between. The CDR3 extends over 13 amino acids. The CDR3 DNA sequence: TGCGCCAGCAGCCGGGACTTCACAGATACGCAGTATTTT. This codes for CASSRDFTDTQYF.

The sample holds many counts of this clonotype. This chain links TRBV2 with TRBJ1-5; D ambiguous. This CDR3 has 14 residues. Germline V lookup: CDR1 SNHLY, CDR2 FYNNEI. The V end was cut by 5 bases, the J end by 4 bases, with 12 bases between. CDR3 DNA: TGTGCCAGCAGTTCGTCATGGCTAAATCAGCCCCAGCATTTT. This sequence encodes CASSSSWLNQPQHF.

Written as DNA, the CDR3 is TGTGCCACCAGTCCCACTAGCGGGAGAAATTGGCAGTATTTT. Translated: CATSPTSGRNWQYF. The chain carries TRBV9 and TRBJ2-3; 11 bases line up with TRBD2. The germline CDR1 and CDR2 sequences are SGDLS and YYNGEE. The CDR3 has 14 residues. Trimming cost V 9 bases and J 11 bases; bases outside gene matches: 14.

A note on this clonotype: It may be a read error: a sequence one base away is much more abundant. The CDR3 bases are TGCCGTGCTAGAGACTCGAGACTAGCGGCTTCCTACGAGCAGTACTTC. Protein: CRARDSRLAASYEQYF. The chain carries TRBV20-1 and TRBJ2-7, with 9 bases matching TRBD2. This CDR3 spans 16 amino acids. The germline gives CDR1 DFQATT, CDR2 SNEGSKA (reference sequence).

This chain connects TRBV6-1 to TRBJ2-3; unclear D gene. This CDR3 contains 13 residues. Trimming removed 5 bases from V and 1 base from J, with 7 bases in between. Per the germline V gene, CDR1 is MNHNS and CDR2 is SASEGT. The CDR3 loop is CASSRIRTDTQYF. DNA for the CDR3: TGTGCCAGCAGTCGGATCCGCACAGATACGCAGTATTTT.

This chain uses TRBV29-1 with TRBJ1-1; 7 bases align to TRBD1. The V gene end was trimmed by 3 bases and the J gene end by 14 bases; junction bases not matched to a gene: 21. Germline lookup yields CDR1 SQVTM and CDR2 ANQGSEA. There are 15 residues in the CDR3. CDR3 sequence (DNA): TGCAGCGTTGAGGCAGGGGGGTACATGAACACTGGAGCCTTCTTT. Protein sequence: CSVEAGGYMNTGAFF.

There are many counts of this clonotype. V usage is TRBV20-1 and J usage is TRBJ2-3; D gene unclear. The V end was cut by 4 bases, the J end by 0 bases, with 8 bases between. Germline CDR1 and CDR2: DFQATT and SNEGSKA (reference sequence). The CDR3 has 13 amino acids. CDR3 nucleotides: TGCAGTGCTACAGCAACTAGCACAGATACGCAGTATTTT. Translation: CSATATSTDTQYF.

There are many counts of this clonotype. The J gene is TRBJ1-4, the V gene TRBV15; D perhaps matches TRBD1 (6 bases). This CDR3 is 15 amino acids long. Germline lookup yields CDR1 LNHNV and CDR2 YYDKDF (reference sequence). Trimming took off 0 bases at V and 5 bases at J, with 10 bases between the two ends. CDR3 sequence reads: CATSRDRGFNEKLFF. CDR3 sequence (DNA): TGTGCCACCAGCAGAGATAGGGGGTTCAATGAAAAACTGTTTTTT.

This clonotype was found a few times. The chain links TRBV10-3 to TRBJ1-2; D is undetermined. The CDR3 length is 14 residues. Germline V gene lookup returns CDR1 ENHRY and CDR2 SYGVKD. V lost 2 bases and J 0 bases, leaving 7 bases between the germline ends. This CDR3 reads CAISEVPSNYGYTF. The CDR3 region has the DNA TGTGCCATCAGTGAGGTTCCTTCTAACTATGGCTACACCTTC.

Many counts were recorded for this clonotype. The J gene is TRBJ2-3, the V gene TRBV24-1; TRBD2 matches 11 bases. V was pared by 6 bases and J by 2 bases, with 3 bases of the junction left unmatched. The germline V gene has CDR1 KGHDR and CDR2 SFDVKD. The CDR3 totals 15 residues. The CDR3 reads CATSLGLAATDTQYF. The CDR3 DNA follows: TGTGCCACCAGTCTGGGACTAGCGGCCACAGATACGCAGTATTTT.

The chain recombines TRBV15 with TRBJ2-1; 8 bases are a match to TRBD1. The length of the CDR3 is 14 residues. The V gene end was trimmed by 0 bases and the J gene end by 5 bases; junction bases not matched to a gene: 0. In germline, CDR1 is LNHNV, CDR2 YYDKDF (reference sequence). The CDR3 sequence is CATSRETGDNEQFF. The CDR3 bases are TGTGCCACCAGCAGAGAGACAGGGGACAATGAGCAGTTCTTC. The entire variable domain, with the rest obtained from reference TRBV15 and TRBJ2-1, is as follows: DAMVIQNPRYQVTQFGKPVTLSCSQTLNHNVMYWYQQKSSQAPKLLFHYYDKDFNNEADTPDNFQSRRPNTSFCFLDIRSPGLGDTAMYLCATSRETGDNEQFFGPGTRLTVL.

The V and J genes are TRBV20-1 and TRBJ1-2; the match to TRBD1 covers 8 bases. CDR1 is DFQATT and CDR2 is SNEGSKA in the germline V gene (reference sequence). Trimming cost V 3 bases and J 6 bases; bases outside gene matches: 0. This CDR3 is 11 amino acids long. The CDR3 spells CSARTGDGYTF. The CDR3 bases are TGCAGTGCTAGGACAGGGGATGGCTACACCTTC.

Here the CDR3 DNA reads TGTGCCAGCAGCTTTGGTGCTAGCGACTACAATGAGCAGTTCTTC. Encoded protein: CASSFGASDYNEQFF. V and J are TRBV7-9 and TRBJ2-1; a possible D gene is TRBD2 (6 bases). Per germline, CDR1 SEHNR and CDR2 FQNEAQ (reference sequence). CDR3 length: 15 residues. The germline V and J ends were trimmed by 3 bases and 3 bases, with 12 bases remaining between them.